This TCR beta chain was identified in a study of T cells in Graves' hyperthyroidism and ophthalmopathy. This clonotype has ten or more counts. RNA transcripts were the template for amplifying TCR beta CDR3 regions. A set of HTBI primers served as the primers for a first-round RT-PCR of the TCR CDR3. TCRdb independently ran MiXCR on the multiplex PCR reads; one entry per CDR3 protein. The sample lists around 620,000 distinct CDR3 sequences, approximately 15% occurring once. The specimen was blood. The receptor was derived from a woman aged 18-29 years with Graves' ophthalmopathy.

CDR3 in DNA: TGTGCCAGCAGCTTGGAAAGGGCCGACACCGGGGAGCTGTTTTTT. Translated: CASSLERADTGELFF. This chain joins TRBV5-5 and TRBJ2-2; D uncertain. This CDR3 region has 15 residues. V gave up 0 bases and J gave up 3 bases, with 9 bases separating them. Looked up from germline, CDR1 is SGHKS and CDR2 is YYEKEE (reference sequence).